Described below is a single T cell receptor beta chain sequence and its context. Original processing methods: Reference gene primer amplification in the assay estimated nucleated cell counts. Clones were read by immunoSEQ multiplex PCR, and TCRdb kept only the in-frame ones, dropping some. That table is the source of V, J and clone size, and D and trimming were worked out from the DNA. Among 300,000 to 350,000 clones listed, 89% were seen once. This sample is part of a study of blood T cell repertoires in COVID-19. About the study: Both acute and convalescent COVID-19 samples were obtained from the United States, Italy and Spain.

Germline values: CDR1 GTSNPN, CDR2 SVGIG (reference sequence). Trimming removed 7 bases from V and 4 bases from J; junction bases left unmatched: 13. This CDR3 has 15 residues. Enrollment of patients from Seattle took place during active infection, with longitudinal follow-up. The receptor was derived from a woman between 55 and 75 years old with COVID-19, enrolled during active disease. The material sequenced was peripheral blood. The chain uses TRBV30 and TRBJ1-5; TRBD1 matches 7 bases. The CDR3 sequence is CAFQTRDSVNQPQHF. DNA of the CDR3: TGTGCCTTTCAGACCCGGGACAGCGTAAATCAGCCCCAGCATTTT. Full variable domain (remainder filled in from reference TRBV30 and TRBJ1-5): SQTIHQWPATLVQPVGSPLSLECTVEGTSNPNLYWYRQAAGRGLQLLFYSVGIGQISSEVPQNLSASRPQDRQFILSSKKLLLSDSGFYLCAFQTRDSVNQPQHFGDGTRLSIL.